These 3 T cell receptor beta chains originate from one sample sequenced in a study of early T cells in non-severe SARS-CoV-2 infection. TCRdb passed the 5' RACE reads through MiXCR, listing each CDR3 protein once. Of 55,000 to 80,000 distinct CDR3 sequences listed, roughly 10% were seen once; the top ten hold approximately 4.2%. The sample consisted of whole blood. The receptors were sampled from an adult who was a healthcare worker with PCR-confirmed SARS-CoV-2 infection or an uninfected control (not recorded which).

Comments on this clonotype: This could be a read error, since a much larger clone is one nucleotide away. Since no conserved phenylalanine or tryptophan closes the CDR3, a read error is the likely cause. The chain combines TRBV7-9 with TRBJ1-6; a weak D match, TRBD1 (5 bases). Trimming removed 2 bases at V and 8 bases at J, with 19 bases between. CDR1 is SEHNR, CDR2 FQNEAQ, per germline (reference sequence). The CDR3 length is 17 residues. DNA of the CDR3: TGTGCCAGCAGCTTAAGTGGGTCTCAGGGTACGGATTCACCCCTCCACTCT. Protein product: CASSLSGSQGTDSPLHS.

This clonotype showed up just a few times. The CDR3 DNA is TGTGCCAGCAGCGTAGCCCCCGTCCCATACAATGAGCAGTTCTTC. It codes for CASSVAPVPYNEQFF. The rearrangement uses TRBV9 and TRBJ2-1; no definite D call. The CDR3 is 15 amino acids. Germline V lookup: CDR1 SGDLS, CDR2 YYNGEE. V was trimmed by 0 bases and J by 4 bases, leaving 11 bases between them.

The CDR3, as DNA: TGTGCCAGCCAGAATGGGCGGGGGCCGTACAATGAGCAGTTCTTC. This codes for CASQNGRGPYNEQFF. The rearrangement joins TRBV27 to TRBJ2-1; D is possibly TRBD2 (7 bases). The V gene lost 8 bases and the J gene lost 4 bases, with 18 bases spanning the gap. The CDR3 sequence is 15 residues long. Germline CDR1 is MNHEY and CDR2 is SMNVEV (reference sequence).